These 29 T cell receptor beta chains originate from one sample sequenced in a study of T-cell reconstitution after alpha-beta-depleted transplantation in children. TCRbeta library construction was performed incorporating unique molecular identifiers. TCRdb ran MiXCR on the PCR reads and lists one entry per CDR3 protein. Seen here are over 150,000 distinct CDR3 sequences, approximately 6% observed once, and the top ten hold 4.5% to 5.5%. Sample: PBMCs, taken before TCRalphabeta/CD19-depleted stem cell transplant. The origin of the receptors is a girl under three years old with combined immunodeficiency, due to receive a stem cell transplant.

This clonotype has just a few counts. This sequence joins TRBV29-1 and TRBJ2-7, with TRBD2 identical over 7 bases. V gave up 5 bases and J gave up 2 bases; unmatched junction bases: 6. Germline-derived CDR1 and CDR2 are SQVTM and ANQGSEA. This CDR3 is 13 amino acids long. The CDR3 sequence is CSVLLAVTYEQYF. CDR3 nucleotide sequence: TGCAGCGTTTTGCTAGCGGTGACCTACGAGCAGTACTTC.

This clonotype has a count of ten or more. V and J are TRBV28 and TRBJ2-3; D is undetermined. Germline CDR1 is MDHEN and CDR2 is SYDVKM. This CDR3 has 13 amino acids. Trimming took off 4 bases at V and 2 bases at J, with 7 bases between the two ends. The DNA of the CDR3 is TGTGCCAGCAGTTATCGTATCACAGATACGCAGTATTTT. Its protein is CASSYRITDTQYF.

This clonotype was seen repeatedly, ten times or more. CDR3 nucleotides: TGTGCCAGCAGCTTAGAAGGAGGGGAGACCCAGTACTTC. Translating gives CASSLEGGETQYF. The chain has TRBV7-2 and TRBJ2-5, with D possibly being TRBD2 (6 bases). CDR1 SGHTA and CDR2 FQGNSA come from the germline V gene. The CDR3 totals 13 residues. V was clipped by 1 base and J by 5 bases, with 8 bases between them.

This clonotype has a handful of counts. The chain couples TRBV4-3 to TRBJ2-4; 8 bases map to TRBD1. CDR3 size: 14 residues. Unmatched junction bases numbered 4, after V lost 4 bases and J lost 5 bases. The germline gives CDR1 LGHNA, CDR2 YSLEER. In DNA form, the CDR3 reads TGCGCCAGCAGCCGAGGGACAGGTGAAAACATTCAGTACTTC. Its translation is CASSRGTGENIQYF.

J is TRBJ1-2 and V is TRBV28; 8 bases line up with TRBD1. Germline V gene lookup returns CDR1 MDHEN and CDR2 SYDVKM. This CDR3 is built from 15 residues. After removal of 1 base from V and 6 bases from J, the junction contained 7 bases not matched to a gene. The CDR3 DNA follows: TGTGCCAGCAGTTTATTCCAGGGGGCACTTAATGGCTACACCTTC. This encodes CASSLFQGALNGYTF.

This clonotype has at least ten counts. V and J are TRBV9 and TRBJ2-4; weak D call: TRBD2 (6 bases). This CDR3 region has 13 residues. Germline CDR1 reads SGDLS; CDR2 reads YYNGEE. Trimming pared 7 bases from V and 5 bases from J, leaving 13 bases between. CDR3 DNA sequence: TGTGCCAGCGGACTACACGACGAAAACATTCAGTACTTC. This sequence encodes CASGLHDENIQYF.

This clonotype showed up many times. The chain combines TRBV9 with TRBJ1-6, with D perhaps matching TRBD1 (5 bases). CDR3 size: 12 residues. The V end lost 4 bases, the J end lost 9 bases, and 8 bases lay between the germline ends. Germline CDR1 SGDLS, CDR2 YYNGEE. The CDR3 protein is CASSSQGSPLHF. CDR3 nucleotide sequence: TGTGCCAGCAGCAGTCAGGGTTCACCCCTCCACTTT.

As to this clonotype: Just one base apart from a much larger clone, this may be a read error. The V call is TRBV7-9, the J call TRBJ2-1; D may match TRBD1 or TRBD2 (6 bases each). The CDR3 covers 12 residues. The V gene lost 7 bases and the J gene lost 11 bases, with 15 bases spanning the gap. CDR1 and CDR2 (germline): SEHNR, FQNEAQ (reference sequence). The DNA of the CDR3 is TGTGCCAGCACCAAAGGGGGGTTTCAGCAGTTCTTC. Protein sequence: CASTKGGFQQFF.

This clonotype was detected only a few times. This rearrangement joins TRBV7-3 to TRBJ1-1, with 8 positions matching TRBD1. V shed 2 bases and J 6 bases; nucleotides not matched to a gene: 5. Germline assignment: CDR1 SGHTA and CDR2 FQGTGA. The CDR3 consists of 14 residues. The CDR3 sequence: CASSLQGAASEAFF. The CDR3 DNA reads TGTGCCAGCAGCTTACAGGGGGCGGCGTCTGAAGCTTTCTTT.

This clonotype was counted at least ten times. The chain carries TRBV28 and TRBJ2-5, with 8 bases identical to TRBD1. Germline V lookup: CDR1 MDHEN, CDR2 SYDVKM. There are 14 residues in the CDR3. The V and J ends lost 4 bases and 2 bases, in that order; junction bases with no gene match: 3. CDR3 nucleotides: TGTGCCAGCAGTTCGGACAGGGCTCAAGAGACCCAGTACTTC. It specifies CASSSDRAQETQYF.

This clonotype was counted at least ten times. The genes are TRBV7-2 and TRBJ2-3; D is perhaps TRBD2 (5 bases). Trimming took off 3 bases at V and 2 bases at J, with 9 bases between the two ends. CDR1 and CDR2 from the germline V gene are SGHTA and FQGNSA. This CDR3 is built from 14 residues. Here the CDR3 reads CASSFGLNTDTQYF. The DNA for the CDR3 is TGTGCCAGCAGCTTCGGACTTAACACAGATACGCAGTATTTT.

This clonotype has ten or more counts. The CDR3 spells CSARIPRERETQYF. The CDR3 DNA follows: TGCAGTGCTAGAATCCCTAGGGAAAGAGAGACCCAGTACTTC. The V call is TRBV20-1, the J call TRBJ2-5; D remains unclear. The length of the CDR3 is 14 residues. Germline CDR1 is DFQATT and CDR2 is SNEGSKA (reference sequence). Deletions cut 2 bases from V and 4 bases from J, with 14 bases between.

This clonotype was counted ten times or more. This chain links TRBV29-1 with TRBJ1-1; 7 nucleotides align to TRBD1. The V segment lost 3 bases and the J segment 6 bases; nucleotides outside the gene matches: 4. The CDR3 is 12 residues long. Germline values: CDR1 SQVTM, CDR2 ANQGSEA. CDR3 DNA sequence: TGCAGCGTTGATTGGCAGGGGGCTGAAGCTTTCTTT. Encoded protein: CSVDWQGAEAFF.

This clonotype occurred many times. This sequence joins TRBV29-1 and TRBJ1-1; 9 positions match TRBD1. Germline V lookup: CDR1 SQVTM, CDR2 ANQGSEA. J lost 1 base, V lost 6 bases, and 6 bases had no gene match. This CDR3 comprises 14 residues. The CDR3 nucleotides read TGCAGCGTGACCGGGACAGGGTGGAACACTGAAGCTTTCTTT. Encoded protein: CSVTGTGWNTEAFF.

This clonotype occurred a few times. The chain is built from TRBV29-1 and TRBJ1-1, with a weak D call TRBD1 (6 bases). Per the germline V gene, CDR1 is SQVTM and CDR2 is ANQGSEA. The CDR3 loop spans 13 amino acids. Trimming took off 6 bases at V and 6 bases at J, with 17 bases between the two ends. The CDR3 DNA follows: TGCAGCGTGCGGGGGGGGGCGGGTTCTGAAGCTTTCTTT. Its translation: CSVRGGAGSEAFF.

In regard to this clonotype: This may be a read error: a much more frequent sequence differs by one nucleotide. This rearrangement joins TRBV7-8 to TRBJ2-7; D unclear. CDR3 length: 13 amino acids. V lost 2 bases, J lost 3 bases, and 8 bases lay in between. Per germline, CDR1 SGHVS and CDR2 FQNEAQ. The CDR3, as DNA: TGTGCCAGCAGCTTATCCGATGGCTACGAGCAGTACTTC. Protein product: CASSLSDGYEQYF. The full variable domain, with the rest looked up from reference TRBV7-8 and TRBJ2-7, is GAGVSQSPRYKVAKRGQDVALRCDPISGHVSLFWYQQALGQGPEFLTYFQNEAQLDKSGLPSDRFFAERPEGSVSTLKIQRTQQEDSAVYLCASSLSDGYEQYFGPGTRLTVT.

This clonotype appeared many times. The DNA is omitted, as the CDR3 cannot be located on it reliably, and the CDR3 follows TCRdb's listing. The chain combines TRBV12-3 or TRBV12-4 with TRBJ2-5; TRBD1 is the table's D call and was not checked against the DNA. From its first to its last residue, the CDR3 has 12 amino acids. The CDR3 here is CASSFVGQGSYF.

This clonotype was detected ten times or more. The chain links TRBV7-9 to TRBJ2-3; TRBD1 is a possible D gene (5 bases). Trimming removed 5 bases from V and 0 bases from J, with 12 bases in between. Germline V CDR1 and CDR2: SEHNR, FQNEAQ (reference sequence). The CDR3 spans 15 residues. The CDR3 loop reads CASSGTGYSTDTQYF. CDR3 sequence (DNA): TGTGCCAGCAGCGGTACAGGTTATAGCACAGATACGCAGTATTTT. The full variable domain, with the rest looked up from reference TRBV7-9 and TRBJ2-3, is DTGVSQNPRHKITKRGQNVTFRCDPISEHNRLYWYRQTLGQGPEFLTYFQNEAQLEKSRLLSDRFSAERPKGSFSTLEIQRTEQGDSAMYLCASSGTGYSTDTQYFGPGTRLTVL.

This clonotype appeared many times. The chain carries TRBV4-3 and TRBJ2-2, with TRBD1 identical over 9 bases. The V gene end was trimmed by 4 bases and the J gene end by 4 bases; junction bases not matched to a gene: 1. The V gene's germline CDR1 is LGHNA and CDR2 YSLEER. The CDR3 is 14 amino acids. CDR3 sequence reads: CASSPTGGTGELFF. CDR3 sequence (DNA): TGCGCCAGCAGCCCGACAGGGGGCACCGGGGAGCTGTTTTTT.

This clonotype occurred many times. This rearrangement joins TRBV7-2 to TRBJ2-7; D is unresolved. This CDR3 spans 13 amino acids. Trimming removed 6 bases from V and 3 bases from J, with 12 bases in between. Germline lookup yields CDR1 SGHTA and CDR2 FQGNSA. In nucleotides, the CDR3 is TGTGCCAGCAGTTTCGCCCGGTTCTACGAGCAGTACTTC. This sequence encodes CASSFARFYEQYF.

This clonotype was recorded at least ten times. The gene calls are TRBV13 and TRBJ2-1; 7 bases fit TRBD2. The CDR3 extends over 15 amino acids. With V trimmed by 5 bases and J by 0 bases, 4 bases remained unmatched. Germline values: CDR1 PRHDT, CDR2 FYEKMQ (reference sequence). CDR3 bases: TGTGCCAGCAGCGGGGGAGGGAGCTCCTACAATGAGCAGTTCTTC. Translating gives CASSGGGSSYNEQFF.

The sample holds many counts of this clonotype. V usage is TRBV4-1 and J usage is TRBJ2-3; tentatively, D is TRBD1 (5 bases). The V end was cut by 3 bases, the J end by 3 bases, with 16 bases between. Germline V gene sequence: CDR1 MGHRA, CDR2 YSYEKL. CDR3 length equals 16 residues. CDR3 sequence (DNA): TGCGCCAGCAGCCATCCCTACAGGTTTCCAACAGATACGCAGTATTTT. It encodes CASSHPYRFPTDTQYF.

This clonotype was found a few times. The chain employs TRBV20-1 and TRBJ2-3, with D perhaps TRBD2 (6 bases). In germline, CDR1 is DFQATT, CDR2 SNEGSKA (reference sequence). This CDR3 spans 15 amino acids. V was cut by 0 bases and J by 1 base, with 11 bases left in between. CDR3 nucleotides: TGCAGTGCTAGAGATCCCTGGGGGGGCACAGATACGCAGTATTTT. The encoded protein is CSARDPWGGTDTQYF.

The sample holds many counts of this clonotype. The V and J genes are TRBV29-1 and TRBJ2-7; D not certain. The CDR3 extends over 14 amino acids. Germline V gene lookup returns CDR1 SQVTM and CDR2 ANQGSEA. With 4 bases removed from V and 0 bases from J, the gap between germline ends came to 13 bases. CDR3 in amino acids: CSVVGGLSSYEQYF. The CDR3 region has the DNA TGCAGCGTTGTAGGCGGCTTAAGCTCCTACGAGCAGTACTTC.

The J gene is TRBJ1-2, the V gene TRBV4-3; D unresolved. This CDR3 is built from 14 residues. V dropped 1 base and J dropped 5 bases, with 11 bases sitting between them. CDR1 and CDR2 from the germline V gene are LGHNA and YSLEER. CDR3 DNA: TGCGCCAGCAGCCAAGTTCCACTCTCATATGGCTACACCTTC. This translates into CASSQVPLSYGYTF.

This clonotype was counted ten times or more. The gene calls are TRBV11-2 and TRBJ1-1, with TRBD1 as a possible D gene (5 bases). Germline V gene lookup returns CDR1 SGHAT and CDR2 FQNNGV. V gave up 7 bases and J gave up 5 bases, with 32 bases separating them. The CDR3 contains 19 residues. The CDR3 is CASTSLEVWDPEGRTEAFF. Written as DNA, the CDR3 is TGTGCCAGCACCTCATTGGAAGTCTGGGACCCCGAGGGTAGGACTGAAGCTTTCTTT.

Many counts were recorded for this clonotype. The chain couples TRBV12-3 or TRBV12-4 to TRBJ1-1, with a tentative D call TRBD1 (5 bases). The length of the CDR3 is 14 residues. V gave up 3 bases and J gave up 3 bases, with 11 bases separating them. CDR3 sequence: CASSLGTPYTEAFF. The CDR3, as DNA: TGTGCCAGCAGTTTGGGGACCCCCTACACTGAAGCTTTCTTT.

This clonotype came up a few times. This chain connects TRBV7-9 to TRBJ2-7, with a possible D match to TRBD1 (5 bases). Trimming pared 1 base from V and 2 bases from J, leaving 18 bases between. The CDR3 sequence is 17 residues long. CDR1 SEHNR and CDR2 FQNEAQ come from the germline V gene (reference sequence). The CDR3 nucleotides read TGTGCCAGCAGCTTAGTGAGCTGGGGCCCCTCCACCTACGAGCAGTACTTC. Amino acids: CASSLVSWGPSTYEQYF.

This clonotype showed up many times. Written as DNA, the CDR3 is TGTGCCAGCAGCCAAGAAGGAACTCGCTACAATGAGCAGTTCTTC. This gives the protein CASSQEGTRYNEQFF. This chain connects TRBV4-2 to TRBJ2-1; D is unresolved. V lost 0 bases to trimming and J lost 3 bases, with 9 bases between them. CDR3 length: 15 residues. Germline loops: CDR1 LGHNA, CDR2 YNFKEQ.